These T cell receptor beta chains were read from a single sample in a study of shared clonotypes between healthy human individuals. Assay used: immunoSEQ multiplex PCR; TCRdb lists only in-frame clones, some missing. The data show about 600,000 clones, with around 97% seen just once and approximately 0.057% held by the top ten. Input material: naive CD4+ T cells sorted from blood. These receptors came from a woman younger than 45 in good health. CDR3s include the opening cysteine and the closing phenylalanine or tryptophan. Each record gives: V gene, CDR3 protein.

v_gene: TRBV9; CDR3aa: CASSPIAGAYNEQFF
v_gene: TRBV6-5; CDR3aa: CASSTGTPATQYF
v_gene: TRBV28; CDR3aa: CAGSESGGYEQYF
v_gene: TRBV28; CDR3aa: CASSFFPGKLFF
v_gene: TRBV6-1; CDR3aa: CASSEAILAARETQYF
v_gene: TRBV30; CDR3aa: CAWSAGHRCGYTF
v_gene: TRBV27; CDR3aa: CASSLWAITSGSNEQYF
v_gene: TRBV2; CDR3aa: CASSESRLIEQYF
v_gene: TRBV5-1; CDR3aa: CASSYPQGGQETQYF
v_gene: TRBV5-6; CDR3aa: CASSLEETQYF
v_gene: TRBV19; CDR3aa: CASSKPGQVRNRYSNQPQHF
v_gene: TRBV18; CDR3aa: CASSPRAGVGETQYF
v_gene: TRBV27; CDR3aa: CASSLNYRVRTEAFF
v_gene: TRBV28; CDR3aa: CASSFGDRDYGYTF
v_gene: TRBV7-9; CDR3aa: CASSAWDVNYEQYF
v_gene: TRBV5-8; CDR3aa: CASSLGTRETQYF
v_gene: TRBV18; CDR3aa: CASSPLFSGDNTGELFF
v_gene: TRBV5-1; CDR3aa: CASSFTYNEQFF
v_gene: TRBV27; CDR3aa: CASSPYRTGGFHEQYF
v_gene: TRBV2; CDR3aa: CASAGAGAFPQPKEKLFF
v_gene: TRBV4-2; CDR3aa: CASSQTSGVSYEQYF
v_gene: TRBV28; CDR3aa: CASIPQGARGYTF
v_gene: TRBV19; CDR3aa: CASSTTGGRGPQHF
v_gene: TRBV5-5; CDR3aa: CASSLGRRSTDTQYF
v_gene: TRBV18; CDR3aa: CASSRRETQYF
v_gene: TRBV2; CDR3aa: CASSKETGLFF
v_gene: TRBV18; CDR3aa: CASSPRGEKYGYTF
v_gene: TRBV6-6; CDR3aa: CASSPRRDEQFF
v_gene: TRBV5-1; CDR3aa: CASTSGETYEQYF
v_gene: TRBV30; CDR3aa: CAWRPPGGPEAFF
v_gene: TRBV2; CDR3aa: CASSAGTGVYEQYF
v_gene: TRBV19; CDR3aa: CARYTDTQYF
v_gene: TRBV30; CDR3aa: CAWSATGVAEAFF
v_gene: TRBV5-1; CDR3aa: CASSLNTPYEQYF
v_gene: TRBV10-3; CDR3aa: CAISPAVAAPSTDTQYF
v_gene: TRBV6-6; CDR3aa: CASSPARDRVRELFF
v_gene: TRBV5-1; CDR3aa: CASSRIAGGHNEQFF
v_gene: TRBV7-7; CDR3aa: CASSLGLAGEKETQYF
v_gene: TRBV10-3; CDR3aa: CAISELGLAVTGELFF
v_gene: TRBV29-1; CDR3aa: CSVEGTSYSTDTQYF
v_gene: TRBV2; CDR3aa: CASIRVAYNEQFF
v_gene: TRBV11-2; CDR3aa: CASSSGGGYSPLHF
v_gene: TRBV28; CDR3aa: CASSLSDRGQLYGYTF
v_gene: TRBV6-4; CDR3aa: CASSDTPRGASGYTF
v_gene: TRBV7-9; CDR3aa: CASSLVYTSETTGELFF
v_gene: TRBV7-8; CDR3aa: CASSPRRINEQFF
v_gene: TRBV6-1; CDR3aa: CASSEVTGSTDTQYF
v_gene: TRBV30; CDR3aa: CAWMGQGANTGELFF
v_gene: TRBV28; CDR3aa: CASSLFRLRNTEAFF
v_gene: TRBV6-5; CDR3aa: CASSRDRSTNEKLFF
v_gene: TRBV5-1; CDR3aa: CASSLVGLAENEQFF
v_gene: TRBV7-6; CDR3aa: CASSLTGNTDTQYF
v_gene: TRBV27; CDR3aa: CASSSNREVGYTF
v_gene: TRBV2; CDR3aa: CASSAGTSVYF
v_gene: TRBV5-4; CDR3aa: CASSPGTGGREQYF
v_gene: TRBV7-8; CDR3aa: CASSADRGGNTEAFF